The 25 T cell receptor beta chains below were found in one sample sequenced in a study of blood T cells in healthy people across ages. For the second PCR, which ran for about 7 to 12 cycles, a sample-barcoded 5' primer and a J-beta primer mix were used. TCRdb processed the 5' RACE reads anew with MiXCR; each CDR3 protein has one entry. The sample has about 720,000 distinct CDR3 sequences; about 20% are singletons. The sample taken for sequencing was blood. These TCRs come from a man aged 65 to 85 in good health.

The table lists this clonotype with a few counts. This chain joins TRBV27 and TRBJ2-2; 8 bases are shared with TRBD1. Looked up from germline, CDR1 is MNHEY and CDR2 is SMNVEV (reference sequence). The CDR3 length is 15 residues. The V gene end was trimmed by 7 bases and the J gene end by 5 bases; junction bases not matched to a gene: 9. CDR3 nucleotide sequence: TGTGCCAGCAAACCCAGACAGGGGATAACCGGGGAGCTGTTTTTT. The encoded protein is CASKPRQGITGELFF.

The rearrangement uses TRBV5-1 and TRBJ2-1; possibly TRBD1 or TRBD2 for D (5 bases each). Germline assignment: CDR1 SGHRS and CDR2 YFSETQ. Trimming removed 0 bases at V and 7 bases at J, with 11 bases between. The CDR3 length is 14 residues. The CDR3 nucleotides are TGCGCCAGCAGCTTGGATAGAGGGGCGAATGAGCAGTTCTTC. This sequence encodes CASSLDRGANEQFF.

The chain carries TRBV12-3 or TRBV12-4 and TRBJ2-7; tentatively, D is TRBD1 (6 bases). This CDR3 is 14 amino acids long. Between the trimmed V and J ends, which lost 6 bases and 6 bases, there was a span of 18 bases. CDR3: CASSPGHPPFEQYF. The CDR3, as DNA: TGTGCCAGCAGCCCGGGACATCCCCCGTTCGAGCAGTACTTC.

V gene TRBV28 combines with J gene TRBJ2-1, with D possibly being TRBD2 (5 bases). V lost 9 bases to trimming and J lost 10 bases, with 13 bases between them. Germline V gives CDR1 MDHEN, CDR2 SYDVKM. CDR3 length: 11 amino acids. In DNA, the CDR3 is TGTGCCAGTGGGCTAGCAAGGGAGCAGTTCTTC. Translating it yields CASGLAREQFF. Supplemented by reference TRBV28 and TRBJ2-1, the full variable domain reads DVKVTQSSRYLVKRTGEKVFLECVQDMDHENMFWYRQDPGLGLRLIYFSYDVKMKEKGDIPEGYSVSREKKERFSLILESASTNQTSMYLCASGLAREQFFGPGTRLTVL.

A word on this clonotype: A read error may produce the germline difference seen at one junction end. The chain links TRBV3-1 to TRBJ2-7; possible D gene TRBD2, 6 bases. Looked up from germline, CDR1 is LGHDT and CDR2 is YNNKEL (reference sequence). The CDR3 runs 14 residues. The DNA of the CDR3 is TGTGCCAGCAGCCAGGGGGGAGATCCCTATGAGCAGTACTTC. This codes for CASSQGGDPYEQYF.

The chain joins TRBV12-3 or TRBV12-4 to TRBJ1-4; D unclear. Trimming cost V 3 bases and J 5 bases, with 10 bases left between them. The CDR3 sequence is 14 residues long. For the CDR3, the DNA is TGTGCCAGCAGTTTTGGGCAGGTCAATGAAAAACTGTTTTTT. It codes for CASSFGQVNEKLFF.

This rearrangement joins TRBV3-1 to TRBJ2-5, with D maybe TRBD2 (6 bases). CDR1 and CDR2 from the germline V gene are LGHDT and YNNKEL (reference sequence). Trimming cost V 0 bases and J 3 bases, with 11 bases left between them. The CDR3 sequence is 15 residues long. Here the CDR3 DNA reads TGTGCCAGCAGCCAAGATGAGGAGGGTAAAGAGACCCAGTACTTC. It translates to CASSQDEEGKETQYF.

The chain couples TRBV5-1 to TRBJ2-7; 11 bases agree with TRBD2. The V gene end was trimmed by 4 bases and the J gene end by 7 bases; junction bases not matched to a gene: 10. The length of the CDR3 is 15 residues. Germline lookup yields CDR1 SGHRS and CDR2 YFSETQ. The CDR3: CASSPLAGEGFEQYV. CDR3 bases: TGCGCCAGCAGCCCACTAGCGGGAGAAGGTTTTGAGCAGTACGTC.

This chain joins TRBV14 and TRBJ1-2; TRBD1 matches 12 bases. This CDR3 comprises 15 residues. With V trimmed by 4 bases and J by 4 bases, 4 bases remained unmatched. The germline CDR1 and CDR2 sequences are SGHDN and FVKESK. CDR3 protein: CASSRDRGPLYGYTF. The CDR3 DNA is TGTGCCAGCAGCCGGGACAGGGGGCCACTCTATGGCTACACCTTC.

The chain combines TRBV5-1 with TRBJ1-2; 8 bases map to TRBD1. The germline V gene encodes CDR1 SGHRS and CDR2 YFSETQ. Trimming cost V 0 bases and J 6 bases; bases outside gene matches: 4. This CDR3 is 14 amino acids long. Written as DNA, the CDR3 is TGCGCCAGCAGCTTGGGGCTACAGGGGGATGGCTACACCTTC. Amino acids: CASSLGLQGDGYTF.

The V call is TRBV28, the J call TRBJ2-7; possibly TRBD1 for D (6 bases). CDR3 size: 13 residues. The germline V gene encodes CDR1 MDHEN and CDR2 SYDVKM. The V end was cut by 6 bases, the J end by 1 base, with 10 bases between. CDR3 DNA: TGTGCCAGCAGACCAGGGGTATCCTACGAGCAGTACTTC. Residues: CASRPGVSYEQYF.

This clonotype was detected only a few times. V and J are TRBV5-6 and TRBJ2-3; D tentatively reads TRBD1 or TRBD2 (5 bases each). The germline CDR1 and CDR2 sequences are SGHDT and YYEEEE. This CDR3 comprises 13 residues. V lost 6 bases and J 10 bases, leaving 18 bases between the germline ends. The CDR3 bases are TGTGCCAGCACCGGGGCGAGGGCAACCTCGCAGTATTTT. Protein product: CASTGARATSQYF.

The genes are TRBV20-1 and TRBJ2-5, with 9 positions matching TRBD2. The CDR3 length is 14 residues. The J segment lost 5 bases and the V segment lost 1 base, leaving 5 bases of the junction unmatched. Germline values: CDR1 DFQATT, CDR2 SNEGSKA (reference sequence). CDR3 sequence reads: CSARVLAGIETQYF. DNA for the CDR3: TGCAGTGCTAGAGTGCTAGCGGGGATTGAGACCCAGTACTTC.

CDR3: CASSPSGGDDGYTF. CDR3 in DNA: TGTGCCAGCAGCCCCTCCGGAGGGGATGATGGCTACACCTTC. The chain links TRBV7-3 to TRBJ1-2; TRBD1 might be the D (5 bases). The CDR3 sequence is 14 residues long. Germline values: CDR1 SGHTA, CDR2 FQGTGA. Trimming shortened V by 5 bases and J by 6 bases, and 16 bases separated the two germline ends.

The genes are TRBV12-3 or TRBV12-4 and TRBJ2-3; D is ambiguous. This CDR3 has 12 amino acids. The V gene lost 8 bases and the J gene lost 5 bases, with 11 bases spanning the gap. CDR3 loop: CASVDRGDTQYF. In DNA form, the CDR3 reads TGTGCCAGCGTCGACCGTGGAGATACGCAGTATTTT.

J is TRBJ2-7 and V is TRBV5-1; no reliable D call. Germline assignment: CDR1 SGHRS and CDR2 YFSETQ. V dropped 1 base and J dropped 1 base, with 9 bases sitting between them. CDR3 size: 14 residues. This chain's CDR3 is CASSLQPTSYEQYF. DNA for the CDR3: TGCGCCAGCAGCTTGCAACCGACGTCCTACGAGCAGTACTTC.

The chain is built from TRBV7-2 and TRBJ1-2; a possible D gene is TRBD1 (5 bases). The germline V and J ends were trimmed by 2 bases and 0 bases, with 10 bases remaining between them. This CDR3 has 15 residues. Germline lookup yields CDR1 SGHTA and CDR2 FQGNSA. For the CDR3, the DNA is TGTGCCAGCAGCTTACAGGGTTCTGCTAACTATGGCTACACCTTC. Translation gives CASSLQGSANYGYTF.

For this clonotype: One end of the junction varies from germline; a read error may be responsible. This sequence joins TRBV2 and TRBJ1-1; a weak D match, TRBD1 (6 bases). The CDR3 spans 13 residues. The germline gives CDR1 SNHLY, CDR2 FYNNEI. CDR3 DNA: TGTGCCAGCAGGCCCAGGGGTCAATCTGAAGCTTCCTTT. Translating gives CASRPRGQSEASF. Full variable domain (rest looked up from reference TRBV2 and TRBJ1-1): EPEVTQTPSHQVTQMGQEVILRCVPISNHLYFYWYRQILGQKVEFLVSFYNNEISEKSEIFDDQFSVERPDGSNFTLKIRSTKLEDSAMYFCASRPRGQSEASFGQGTRLTVV.

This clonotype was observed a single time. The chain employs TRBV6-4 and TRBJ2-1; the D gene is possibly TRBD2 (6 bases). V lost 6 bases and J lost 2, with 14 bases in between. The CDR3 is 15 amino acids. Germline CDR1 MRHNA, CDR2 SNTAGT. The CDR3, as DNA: TGTGCCAGCAGCCCTGGCGGGGTCCCCTACAATGAGCAGTTCTTC. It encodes CASSPGGVPYNEQFF.

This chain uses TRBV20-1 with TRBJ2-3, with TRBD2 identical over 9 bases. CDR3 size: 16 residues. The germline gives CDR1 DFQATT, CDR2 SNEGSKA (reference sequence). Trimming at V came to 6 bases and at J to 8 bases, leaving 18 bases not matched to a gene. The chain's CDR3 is CSARKSGLANLLTQYF. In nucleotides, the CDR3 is TGCAGTGCCCGCAAAAGCGGACTAGCGAATCTACTTACGCAGTATTTT.

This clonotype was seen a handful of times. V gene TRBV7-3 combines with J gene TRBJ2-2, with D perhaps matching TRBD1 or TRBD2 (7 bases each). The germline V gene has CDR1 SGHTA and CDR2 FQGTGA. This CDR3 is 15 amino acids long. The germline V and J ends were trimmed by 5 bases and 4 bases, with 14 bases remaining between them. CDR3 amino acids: CASSPSGGATGELFF. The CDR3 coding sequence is TGTGCCAGCAGCCCATCAGGGGGGGCCACCGGGGAGCTGTTTTTT.

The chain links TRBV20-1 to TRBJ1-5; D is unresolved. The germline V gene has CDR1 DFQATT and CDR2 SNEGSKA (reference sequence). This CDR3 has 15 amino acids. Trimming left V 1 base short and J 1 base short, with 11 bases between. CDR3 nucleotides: TGCAGTGCTAGAGGCAGATTAGGGAGCAATCAGCCCCAGCATTTT. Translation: CSARGRLGSNQPQHF.

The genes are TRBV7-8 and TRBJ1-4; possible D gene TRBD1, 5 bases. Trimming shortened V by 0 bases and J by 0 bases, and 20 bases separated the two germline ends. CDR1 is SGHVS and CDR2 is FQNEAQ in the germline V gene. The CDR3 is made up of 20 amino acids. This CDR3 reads CASSLAYLDPGGATNEKLFF. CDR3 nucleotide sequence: TGTGCCAGCAGCTTAGCTTACCTGGATCCGGGGGGGGCAACTAATGAAAAACTGTTTTTT.

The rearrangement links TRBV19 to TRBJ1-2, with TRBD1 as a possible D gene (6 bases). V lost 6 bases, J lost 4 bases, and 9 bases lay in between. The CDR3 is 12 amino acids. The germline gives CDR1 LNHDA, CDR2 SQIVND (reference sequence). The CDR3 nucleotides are TGTGCCAGTAGCGGACAGCCCTATGGCTACACCTTC. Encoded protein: CASSGQPYGYTF.

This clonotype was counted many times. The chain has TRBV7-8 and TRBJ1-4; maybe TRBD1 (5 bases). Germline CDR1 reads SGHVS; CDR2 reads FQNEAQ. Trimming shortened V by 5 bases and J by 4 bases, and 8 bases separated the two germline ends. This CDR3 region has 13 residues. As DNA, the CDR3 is TGTGCCAGCAGCAGAGGGGATAATGAAAAACTGTTTTTT. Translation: CASSRGDNEKLFF.